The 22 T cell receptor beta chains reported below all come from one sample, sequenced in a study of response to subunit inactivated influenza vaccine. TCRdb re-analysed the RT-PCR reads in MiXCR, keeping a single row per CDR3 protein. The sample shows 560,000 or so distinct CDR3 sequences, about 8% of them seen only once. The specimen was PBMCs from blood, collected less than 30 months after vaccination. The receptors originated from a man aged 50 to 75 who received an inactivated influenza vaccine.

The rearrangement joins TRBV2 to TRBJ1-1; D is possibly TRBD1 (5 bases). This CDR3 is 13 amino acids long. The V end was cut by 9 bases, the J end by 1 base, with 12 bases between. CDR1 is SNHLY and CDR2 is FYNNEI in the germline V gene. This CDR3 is CARSLGGNTEAFF. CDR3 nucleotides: TGTGCCAGGAGCCTTGGGGGGAACACTGAAGCTTTCTTT. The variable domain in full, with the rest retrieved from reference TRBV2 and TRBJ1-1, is EPEVTQTPSHQVTQMGQEVILRCVPISNHLYFYWYRQILGQKVEFLVSFYNNEISEKSEIFDDQFSVERPDGSNFTLKIRSTKLEDSAMYFCARSLGGNTEAFFGQGTRLTVV.

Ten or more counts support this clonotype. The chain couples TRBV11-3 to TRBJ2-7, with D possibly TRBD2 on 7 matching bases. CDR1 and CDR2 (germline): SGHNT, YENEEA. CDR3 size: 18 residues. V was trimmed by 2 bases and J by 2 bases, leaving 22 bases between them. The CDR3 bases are TGTGCCAGCAGCTTATATCTCTCTGGCGGGGGCCTAACCTACGAGCAGTACTTC. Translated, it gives CASSLYLSGGGLTYEQYF.

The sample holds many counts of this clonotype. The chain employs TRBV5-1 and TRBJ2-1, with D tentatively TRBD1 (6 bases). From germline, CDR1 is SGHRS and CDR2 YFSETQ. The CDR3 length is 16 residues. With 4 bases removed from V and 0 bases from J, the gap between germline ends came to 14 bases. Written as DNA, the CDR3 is TGCGCCAGCAGCCGGAGAGGACAGAGCTCCTACAATGAGCAGTTCTTC. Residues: CASSRRGQSSYNEQFF.

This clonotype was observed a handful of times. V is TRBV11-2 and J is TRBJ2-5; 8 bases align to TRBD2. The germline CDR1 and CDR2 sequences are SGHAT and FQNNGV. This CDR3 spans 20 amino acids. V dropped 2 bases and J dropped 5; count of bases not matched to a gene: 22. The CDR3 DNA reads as TGTGCCAGCAGCTTATCCTGGATTGATATGGCGGGGGGAGAAGGGGAGACCCAGTACTTC. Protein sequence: CASSLSWIDMAGGEGETQYF.

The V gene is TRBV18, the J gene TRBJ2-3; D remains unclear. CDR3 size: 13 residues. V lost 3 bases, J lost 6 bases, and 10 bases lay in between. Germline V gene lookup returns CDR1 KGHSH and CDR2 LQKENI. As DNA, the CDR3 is TGTGCCAGCTCACCGTCCGCTTTGGATACGCAGTATTTT. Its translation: CASSPSALDTQYF.

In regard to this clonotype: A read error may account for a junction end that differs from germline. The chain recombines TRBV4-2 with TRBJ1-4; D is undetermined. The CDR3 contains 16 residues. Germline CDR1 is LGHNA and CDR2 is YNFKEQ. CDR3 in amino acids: CASSQEPPGLGEKQFF. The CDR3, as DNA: TGTGCCAGCAGCCAGGAACCTCCGGGCCTTGGTGAAAAACAGTTTTTT.

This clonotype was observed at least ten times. The CDR3, as DNA: TGTGCCAGCAGTGCAGCTAGCGGGGTGGAGCAGTTCTTC. This translates into CASSAASGVEQFF. This sequence joins TRBV2 and TRBJ2-1, with 9 bases lining up with TRBD2. Germline V lookup: CDR1 SNHLY, CDR2 FYNNEI. With V trimmed by 4 bases and J by 10 bases, 5 bases remained unmatched. The CDR3 has 13 amino acids.

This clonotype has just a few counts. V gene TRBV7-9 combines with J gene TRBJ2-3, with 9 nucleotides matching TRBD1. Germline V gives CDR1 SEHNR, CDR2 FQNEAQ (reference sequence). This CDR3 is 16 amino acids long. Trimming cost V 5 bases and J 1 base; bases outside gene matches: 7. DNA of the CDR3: TGTGCCAGCAGCGGGACGGGACAGGGAGGCACAGATACGCAGTATTTT. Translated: CASSGTGQGGTDTQYF.

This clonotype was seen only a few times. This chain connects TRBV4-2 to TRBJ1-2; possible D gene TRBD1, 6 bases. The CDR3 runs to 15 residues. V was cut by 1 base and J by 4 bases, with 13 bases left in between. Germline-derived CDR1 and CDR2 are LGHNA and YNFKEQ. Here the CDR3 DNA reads TGTGCCAGCAGCCAAGCGTCCAGGGGAAGCTATGGCTACACCTTC. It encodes CASSQASRGSYGYTF.

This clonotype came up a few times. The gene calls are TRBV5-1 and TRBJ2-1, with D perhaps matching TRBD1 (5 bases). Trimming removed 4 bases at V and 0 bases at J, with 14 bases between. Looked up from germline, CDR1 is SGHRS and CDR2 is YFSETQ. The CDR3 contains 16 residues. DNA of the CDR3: TGCGCCAGCAGCCAGAACAGGAGAAGCTCCTACAATGAGCAGTTCTTC. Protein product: CASSQNRRSSYNEQFF.

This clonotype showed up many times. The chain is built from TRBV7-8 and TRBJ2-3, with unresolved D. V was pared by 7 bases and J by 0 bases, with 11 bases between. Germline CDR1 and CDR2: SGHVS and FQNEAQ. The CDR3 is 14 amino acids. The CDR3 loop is CASNVDLSTDTQYF. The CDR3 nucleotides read TGTGCCAGCAACGTGGACCTTAGCACAGATACGCAGTATTTT.

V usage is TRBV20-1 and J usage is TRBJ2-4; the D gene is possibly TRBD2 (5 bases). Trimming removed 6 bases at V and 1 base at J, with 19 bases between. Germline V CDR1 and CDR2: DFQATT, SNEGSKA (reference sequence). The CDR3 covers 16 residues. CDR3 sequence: CSASGYSGFAKNIQYF. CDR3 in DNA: TGCAGTGCCAGCGGTTATTCGGGGTTTGCCAAAAACATTCAGTACTTC.

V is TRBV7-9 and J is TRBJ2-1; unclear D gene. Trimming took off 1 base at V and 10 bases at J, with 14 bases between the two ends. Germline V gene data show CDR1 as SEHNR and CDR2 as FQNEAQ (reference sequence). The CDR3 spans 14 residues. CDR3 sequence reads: CASSLEAVGSEQFF. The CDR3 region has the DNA TGTGCCAGCAGCTTAGAAGCCGTGGGTTCAGAGCAGTTCTTC.

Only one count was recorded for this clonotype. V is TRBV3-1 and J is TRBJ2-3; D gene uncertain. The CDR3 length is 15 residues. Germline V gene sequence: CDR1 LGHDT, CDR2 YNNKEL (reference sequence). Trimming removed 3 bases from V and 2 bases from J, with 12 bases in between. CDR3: CASSQHLPFTDTQYF. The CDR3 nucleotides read TGTGCCAGCAGCCAGCACCTCCCCTTCACAGATACGCAGTATTTT.

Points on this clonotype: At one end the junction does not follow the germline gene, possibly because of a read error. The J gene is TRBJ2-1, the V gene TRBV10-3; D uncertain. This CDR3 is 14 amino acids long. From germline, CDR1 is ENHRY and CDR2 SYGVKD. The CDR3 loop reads CAIGEGQNYNEQFF. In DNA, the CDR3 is TGTGCCATCGGTGAAGGTCAGAACTACAATGAGCAGTTCTTC.

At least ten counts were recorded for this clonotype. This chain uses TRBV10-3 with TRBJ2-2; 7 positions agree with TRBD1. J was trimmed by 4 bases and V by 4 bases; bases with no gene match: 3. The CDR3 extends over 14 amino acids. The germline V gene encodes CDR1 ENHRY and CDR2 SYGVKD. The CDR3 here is CAISGQGITGELFF. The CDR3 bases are TGTGCCATCAGTGGACAGGGTATCACCGGGGAGCTGTTTTTT.

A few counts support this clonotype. Written as DNA, the CDR3 is TGTGCCAGCAGGCCTACCGGGGGACGGACTGAAGCTTTCTTT. Translating it yields CASRPTGGRTEAFF. The rearrangement uses TRBV6-1 and TRBJ1-1, with a possible D match to TRBD1 (5 bases). The V gene's germline CDR1 is MNHNS and CDR2 SASEGT. This CDR3 spans 14 amino acids. V shed 6 bases and J shed 5 bases, with 16 bases lying between them.

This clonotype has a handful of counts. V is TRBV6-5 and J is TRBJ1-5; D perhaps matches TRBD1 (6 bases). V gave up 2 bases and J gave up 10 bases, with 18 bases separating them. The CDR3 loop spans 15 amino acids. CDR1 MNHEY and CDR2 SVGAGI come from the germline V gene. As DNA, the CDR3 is TGTGCCAGCAGTTACCAAACCGGTGGGGGGCGACCCCAGCATTTT. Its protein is CASSYQTGGGRPQHF.

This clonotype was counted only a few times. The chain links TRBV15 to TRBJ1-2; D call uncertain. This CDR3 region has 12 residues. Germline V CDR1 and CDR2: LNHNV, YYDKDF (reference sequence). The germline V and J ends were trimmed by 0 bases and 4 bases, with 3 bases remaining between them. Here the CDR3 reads CATSREVYGYTF. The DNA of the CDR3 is TGTGCCACCAGCAGAGAAGTCTATGGCTACACCTTC.

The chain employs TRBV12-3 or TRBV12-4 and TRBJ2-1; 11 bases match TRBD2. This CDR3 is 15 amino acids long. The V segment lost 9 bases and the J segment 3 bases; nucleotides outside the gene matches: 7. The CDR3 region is CARSPSGGIYNEQFF. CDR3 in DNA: TGTGCCAGGAGTCCTAGCGGGGGGATCTACAATGAGCAGTTCTTC.

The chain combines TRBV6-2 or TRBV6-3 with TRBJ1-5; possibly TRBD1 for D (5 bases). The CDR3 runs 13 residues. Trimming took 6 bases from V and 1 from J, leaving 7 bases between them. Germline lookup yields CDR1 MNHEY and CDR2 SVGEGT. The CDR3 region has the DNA TGTGCCAGCAGGAGGGACAGCAATCAGCCCCAGCATTTT. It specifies CASRRDSNQPQHF.

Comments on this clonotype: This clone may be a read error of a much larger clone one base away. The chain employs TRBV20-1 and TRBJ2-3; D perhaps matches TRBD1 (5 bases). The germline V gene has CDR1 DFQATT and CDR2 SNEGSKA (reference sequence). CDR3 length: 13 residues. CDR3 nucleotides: TGCAATGCTAGAGATCAAAGGGGATTGGAGCAGTATTTT. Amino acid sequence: CNARDQRGLEQYF.